The 10 T cell receptor beta chains presented below share a single source sample, sequenced in a study of blood T cell repertoires in COVID-19. Some clones are missing from TCRdb's copy, which holds only in-frame ones; the method was immunoSEQ multiplex PCR. The repertoire holds fewer than 100,000 clones, around four fifths seen once, with approximately 30% in the top ten. The sample taken for sequencing was peripheral blood. The origin of the receptors is a human donor in a cohort sampled during active COVID-19.

The chain recombines TRBV6-2 or TRBV6-3 with TRBJ2-7, with no clear D. The CDR3 has 12 amino acids. The germline V gene has CDR1 MNHEY and CDR2 SVGEGT. V dropped 2 bases and J dropped 4 bases, with 6 bases sitting between them. For the CDR3, the DNA is TGTGCCAGCAGTTACCTTGTTTACGAGCAGTACTTC. Translation gives CASSYLVYEQYF.

The genes are TRBV30 and TRBJ2-5, with 8 bases that match TRBD1. With 4 bases clipped from V and 5 bases from J, the junction kept 9 bases outside the gene matches. This CDR3 is built from 14 residues. Germline V gene sequence: CDR1 GTSNPN, CDR2 SVGIG (reference sequence). The CDR3 coding sequence is TGTGCCTGGACCGCGGACAGGGTTTGGGAGACCCAGTACTTC. Its translation: CAWTADRVWETQYF.

The chain combines TRBV3-1 (or the pseudogene TRBV3-2) with TRBJ2-7, with TRBD2 identical over 7 bases. CDR3 length: 13 amino acids. V was pared by 4 bases and J by 7 bases, with 7 bases of the junction left unmatched. Germline CDR1 LGHDT, CDR2 YNNKEL (reference sequence). In nucleotides, the CDR3 is TGTGCCAGCAGCCCCCCTTACGGGAGGGAGCAGTACTTC. Residues: CASSPPYGREQYF.

The chain couples TRBV7-9 to TRBJ1-5; unclear D gene. V was trimmed by 5 bases and J by 4 bases, leaving 9 bases between them. This CDR3 region has 13 residues. Germline CDR1 SEHNR, CDR2 FQNEAQ (reference sequence). CDR3: CASSPDGNQPQHF. The CDR3 nucleotides read TGTGCCAGCAGCCCTGACGGGAATCAGCCCCAGCATTTT.

This clone has a handful of counts. V usage is TRBV2 and J usage is TRBJ2-5, with 11 bases aligning to TRBD2. The CDR3 contains 15 residues. In germline, CDR1 is SNHLY, CDR2 FYNNEI. V trimming: 10 bases; J trimming: 4 bases; junction bases outside the gene matches: 11. The CDR3, as DNA: TGTGCCACCGTCGTAGCGGGGGGGCTGGGAGAGACCCAGTACTTC. Amino acids: CATVVAGGLGETQYF.

V is TRBV28 and J is TRBJ1-1; D gene unclear. The germline gives CDR1 MDHEN, CDR2 SYDVKM. The V gene lost 5 bases and the J gene lost 5 bases, with 9 bases spanning the gap. This CDR3 spans 12 amino acids. As DNA, the CDR3 is TGTGCCAGCAGTCTCTCGGGTACTGAAGCTTTCTTT. Translating it yields CASSLSGTEAFF.

This chain joins TRBV27 and TRBJ2-2, with D uncertain. This CDR3 has 13 residues. Germline V gives CDR1 MNHEY, CDR2 SMNVEV (reference sequence). The V end was cut by 3 bases, the J end by 5 bases, with 7 bases between. CDR3 sequence: CASSFSGTGELFF. The CDR3 nucleotides read TGTGCCAGCAGTTTCTCCGGGACCGGGGAGCTGTTTTTT.

V gene TRBV4-1 combines with J gene TRBJ1-5; 7 bases match TRBD1. The CDR3 contains 15 residues. The germline V gene encodes CDR1 MGHRA and CDR2 YSYEKL. V trimming: 4 bases; J trimming: 6 bases; junction bases outside the gene matches: 9. CDR3 bases: TGCGCCAGCAGCCGCCTCACAGGGGATGGTCAGCCCCAGCATTTT. Amino acids: CASSRLTGDGQPQHF.

The rearrangement joins TRBV4-1 to TRBJ1-4; 10 positions match TRBD1. With V trimmed by 1 base and J by 7 bases, 15 bases remained unmatched. Germline values: CDR1 MGHRA, CDR2 YSYEKL. The CDR3 spans 19 residues. The CDR3 sequence: CASSQGFPGQGRRSEKLFF. Here the CDR3 DNA reads TGCGCCAGCAGCCAAGGTTTCCCGGGACAGGGGAGGAGGAGTGAAAAACTGTTTTTT.

The rearrangement joins TRBV7-6 to TRBJ1-1, with a tentative D call TRBD1 (5 bases). Germline V gene lookup returns CDR1 SGHVS and CDR2 FNYEAQ. V lost 2 bases, J lost 1 base, and 11 bases lay in between. The CDR3 totals 15 residues. CDR3 residues: CASSLLRAPNTEAFF. The CDR3 bases are TGTGCCAGCAGCTTACTCAGGGCACCGAACACTGAAGCTTTCTTT.